This T cell receptor beta chain appears in the sequencing data of a study of shared clonotypes between healthy human individuals. Study observations and caveats: Estimated clonotype richness was generally higher in naive than memory subsets. The authors sampled blood alone, and tissue repertoires likely differ.

Germline loops: CDR1 MNHNS, CDR2 SASEGT. The CDR3 has 14 residues. V was cut by 5 bases and J by 6 bases, with 16 bases left in between. Methods used by the authors: From ImmunoSEQ came sequences covering only the junction and carrying no quality scores, so filtering differed. Assay used: immunoSEQ multiplex PCR; TCRdb lists only in-frame clones, some missing. V, J and clone size were drawn from that table, and D and trimming were deduced from the DNA. The sample comprises 2 million to 2.5 million clones, approximately 90% of which are singletons, and 0.37% rests with the top ten. Turning to this clone: The antigen is not known.

Sample: naive CD4+ T cells from PBMCs. Subset reported: CD45RA+ positively selected. The sequence was obtained from a young man in good health. Some clones in this sample may be carry-over from other donors' samples. The chain joins TRBV6-1 to TRBJ1-2; the D gene is possibly TRBD1 (6 bases). This chain's CDR3 is CASSLHLQGNGYTF. The CDR3 DNA reads as TGTGCCAGCAGTCTTCACCTACAGGGAAATGGCTACACCTTC.